The clone carrying this TCR beta chain was found a few times. This entry comes from a study of blood T cell repertoires in COVID-19. Study background: Both acute and convalescent COVID-19 samples were obtained from the United States, Italy and Spain. The analysed material was cDNA or gDNA that came from T cells, B-cell-depleted T cells, or PBMCs.

Authors' processing steps: Quantification of nucleated cells was approximated via reference gene primer amplification. Assay: immunoSEQ multiplex PCR; the TCRdb copy retains only in-frame clones and omits some. The V and J calls and clone size are taken from that table; D and trimming were inferred from the DNA. The table shows roughly 89,000 clones, with 80% to 90% occurring only once. Germline V gene data show CDR1 as KGHSH and CDR2 as LQKENI. Trimming left V 2 bases short and J 5 bases short, with 15 bases between. This CDR3 has 15 amino acids. Sequencing used peripheral blood. The TCR originated in a woman at least 80 years old with acute or convalescent COVID-19. The J gene is TRBJ1-2, the V gene TRBV18; the D gene is possibly TRBD1 (6 bases). Here the CDR3 reads CASSPRAGDPYGYTF. The CDR3 region has the DNA TGTGCCAGCTCACCAAGGGCAGGGGATCCATATGGCTACACCTTC.